This T cell receptor beta chain derives from a study of shared clonotypes between healthy human individuals. Study overall: Participating donors consisted of a couple of women and a few men aged 18 to 49. Points from the study as a whole: Researchers found naive subsets generally carried larger estimated richness than memory subsets.

The trim removed 5 bases at V and 7 bases at J, leaving 10 bases unmatched. The germline V gene encodes CDR1 MNHEY and CDR2 SMNVEV (reference sequence). This CDR3 contains 15 residues. How the authors handled the data: Sequence data from immunoSEQ were junction-only and lacked quality scores; consequently, filtering differed. Assay used: immunoSEQ multiplex PCR; TCRdb lists only in-frame clones, some missing. V and J calls and clone size come straight from that table; D and trimming were deduced from the DNA. The sample contains 85,000 to 100,000 clones, 60% to 75% of which appear only once. This clone was counted between two and nine times. Its antigen remains unidentified.

V is TRBV27 and J is TRBJ2-5, with 10 positions matching TRBD2. Sequencing input: memory CD8+ T cells sorted from blood. Noted subset: CD45RO+ cells pooled with CCR7-negative TemRA cells. The TCR sequence derives from a man aged 30 to 39 in good health. CDR3 protein: CASSGWTSGGGTQYF. CDR3 nucleotides: TGTGCCAGCAGTGGATGGACTAGCGGAGGGGGGACCCAGTACTTC.